The 16 T cell receptor beta chains below come from one sample, sequenced in a study of CD8+ T cells in alopecia areata. Sample treatment: oral pan-JAK inhibitor, 5-10 mg twice daily. RNA, once extracted, was reverse transcribed into cDNA for use as the sequencing template. Only in-frame clones appear in the TCRdb table, and some are missing; sequencing was by immunoSEQ multiplex PCR. Of around 300,000 clones in the sample, 60% are singletons; the top ten hold 0.75% to 0.95%. Sequences were derived from CD4+ T cells sorted from blood, sampled around week 54, from a patient treated with tofacitinib. All receptors come from a human donor with alopecia areata.

The table lists this clone with a count of one. This chain connects TRBV29-1 to TRBJ2-1; D might be TRBD1 or TRBD2, each matching 5 bases. CDR3 size: 14 residues. Germline values: CDR1 SQVTM, CDR2 ANQGSEA. With 0 bases removed from V and 4 bases from J, the gap between germline ends came to 10 bases. CDR3 sequence reads: CSVEDPGRYNEQFF. CDR3 coding DNA: TGCAGCGTTGAAGACCCGGGACGGTACAATGAGCAGTTCTTC.

V and J are TRBV29-1 and TRBJ1-3; no firm D call. The CDR3 runs to 13 residues. Germline V gene lookup returns CDR1 SQVTM and CDR2 ANQGSEA. The ends were cut back, 7 bases at V and 1 base at J, with 11 bases in the middle. The CDR3 loop is CSAEQSSGNTIYF. CDR3 bases: TGCAGCGCGGAACAGAGTTCTGGAAACACCATATATTTT.

V gene TRBV15 combines with J gene TRBJ1-2, with D possibly matching TRBD1 (5 bases). V was clipped by 0 bases and J by 0 bases, with 8 bases between them. The CDR3 sequence is 15 residues long. Per germline, CDR1 LNHNV and CDR2 YYDKDF (reference sequence). CDR3: CATSREARANYGYTF. In DNA, the CDR3 is TGTGCCACCAGCAGAGAGGCCAGGGCTAACTATGGCTACACCTTC.

This clone was seen more than once but under ten times. The CDR3 sequence: CSARSGSSQHF. CDR3 DNA: TGCAGTGCTAGATCAGGGTCGTCCCAGCATTTT. This chain connects TRBV20-1 to TRBJ1-5; weak D call: TRBD1 (5 bases). Germline V gene data show CDR1 as DFQATT and CDR2 as SNEGSKA (reference sequence). There are 11 residues in the CDR3. V was trimmed by 2 bases and J by 11 bases, leaving 10 bases between them.

The rearrangement links TRBV29-1 to TRBJ1-1; D uncertain. Germline CDR1 is SQVTM and CDR2 is ANQGSEA. Trimming cost V 4 bases and J 1 base, with 7 bases left between them. This CDR3 contains 12 residues. The CDR3 bases are TGCAGCGTTGCTAGCTGGAACACTGAAGCTTTCTTT. This codes for CSVASWNTEAFF.

The V call is TRBV9, the J call TRBJ2-2, with TRBD2 as a possible D gene (5 bases). CDR3 length equals 15 residues. Germline values: CDR1 SGDLS, CDR2 YYNGEE. Trimming took off 3 bases at V and 5 bases at J, with 14 bases between the two ends. In DNA form, the CDR3 reads TGTGCCAGCAGCGCGGACTTCCGGAGGACCGGGGAGCTGTTTTTT. Its translation: CASSADFRRTGELFF.

This clone has a single count. CDR3: CASSLTVGTLNSPLHF. The CDR3 DNA follows: TGTGCCAGCAGCTTAACGGTCGGGACACTTAATTCACCCCTCCACTTT. The rearrangement links TRBV7-6 to TRBJ1-6, with D maybe TRBD1 (6 bases). V dropped 2 bases and J dropped 6 bases, with 14 bases sitting between them. The germline V gene encodes CDR1 SGHVS and CDR2 FNYEAQ. The CDR3 has 16 residues.

The chain joins TRBV15 to TRBJ2-1; 8 bases align to TRBD1. This CDR3 has 13 amino acids. Per the germline V gene, CDR1 is LNHNV and CDR2 is YYDKDF (reference sequence). V lost 4 bases and J lost 9; bases outside the gene matches: 5. Here the CDR3 DNA reads TGTGCCACCAGCACTACAGGGGGTGGTGAGCAGTTCTTC. This gives the protein CATSTTGGGEQFF.

The chain is built from TRBV2 and TRBJ1-2; D is uncertain. The V gene's germline CDR1 is SNHLY and CDR2 FYNNEI. V lost 7 bases, J lost 8 bases, and 17 bases lay in between. The CDR3 length is 13 residues. The CDR3 DNA follows: TGTGCCAGCAAGGGAGCCCTGCTGGGGGGCTACACCTTC. It specifies CASKGALLGGYTF.

The chain uses TRBV4-1 and TRBJ2-1, with 7 bases lining up with TRBD1. Per germline, CDR1 MGHRA and CDR2 YSYEKL. This CDR3 contains 18 residues. The V gene end was trimmed by 2 bases and the J gene end by 0 bases; junction bases not matched to a gene: 10. DNA of the CDR3: TGCGCCAGCAGCCAACCCCCAGGGGGTTCGAGCTCCTACAATGAGCAGTTCTTC. Translation: CASSQPPGGSSSYNEQFF.

This chain uses TRBV9 with TRBJ2-7; D gene ambiguous. V gave up 3 bases and J gave up 3 bases, with 16 bases separating them. Germline CDR1 SGDLS, CDR2 YYNGEE. This CDR3 comprises 15 residues. The CDR3 here is CASSAGSLMGYEQYF. CDR3 DNA: TGTGCCAGCAGCGCCGGATCTTTGATGGGCTACGAGCAGTACTTC.

The rearrangement uses TRBV19 and TRBJ1-2; the D is unclear. Germline CDR1 reads LNHDA; CDR2 reads SQIVND (reference sequence). The CDR3 spans 10 residues. Trimming cost V 10 bases and J 8 bases, with 11 bases left between them. Written as DNA, the CDR3 is TGTGCCACCTTAGCCCGGGGCTACACCTTC. Encoded protein: CATLARGYTF.

The chain is built from TRBV13 and TRBJ2-2; D gene ambiguous. This CDR3 spans 16 amino acids. The germline V gene has CDR1 PRHDT and CDR2 FYEKMQ (reference sequence). V was trimmed by 4 bases and J by 0 bases, leaving 12 bases between them. CDR3 amino acids: CASSSDPGPNTGELFF. CDR3 nucleotides: TGTGCCAGCAGCTCGGACCCGGGTCCGAACACCGGGGAGCTGTTTTTT.

In its sample, this clone was seen once. V is TRBV7-9 and J is TRBJ2-3; D is perhaps TRBD1 or TRBD2 (5 bases each). Between the trimmed V and J ends, which lost 5 bases and 2 bases, there was a span of 17 bases. CDR3 size: 16 residues. Germline CDR1 SEHNR, CDR2 FQNEAQ (reference sequence). The DNA of the CDR3 is TGTGCCAGCAGCCCAAGAGGGGCTATTTCCACAGATACGCAGTATTTT. Translated, it gives CASSPRGAISTDTQYF.

The chain has TRBV9 and TRBJ2-2, with TRBD1 as a possible D gene (6 bases). V lost 6 bases and J 3 bases, leaving 12 bases between the germline ends. Germline CDR1 SGDLS, CDR2 YYNGEE. The CDR3 totals 14 residues. Written as DNA, the CDR3 is TGTGCCAGCACGTGGACAGACTACACCGGGGAGCTGTTTTTT. Amino acids: CASTWTDYTGELFF.

CDR3 sequence reads: CASSPRTGAGDEQYF. The CDR3 region has the DNA TGCGCCAGCAGCCCTAGGACAGGGGCTGGGGACGAGCAGTACTTC. The chain couples TRBV5-1 to TRBJ2-7, with 9 bases aligning to TRBD1. The CDR3 extends over 15 amino acids. The germline V gene has CDR1 SGHRS and CDR2 YFSETQ. V dropped 4 bases and J dropped 5; count of bases not matched to a gene: 10. Full variable domain (remainder filled in from reference TRBV5-1 and TRBJ2-7): KAGVTQTPRYLIKTRGQQVTLSCSPISGHRSVSWYQQTPGQGLQFLFEYFSETQRNKGNFPGRFSGRQFSNSRSEMNVSTLELGDSALYLCASSPRTGAGDEQYFGPGTRLTVT.